This T cell receptor beta chain was sequenced during a study of T-cell reconstitution after alpha-beta-depleted transplantation in children. Points from the study as a whole: The main origin of T-cell counts and diversity one year after transplant was newly produced T cells. The origin of alpha-beta T cells about two months after transplant was reportedly several hundred expanded graft clones.

Unique molecular identifiers were used in preparing the TCRbeta library. TCRdb fed the PCR reads into MiXCR, producing one record per CDR3 protein. The sample contains under 850,000 distinct CDR3 sequences, around 12% of which appear only once. This clonotype has ten or more counts. Its cognate antigen is unknown. Germline CDR1 reads MNHNY; CDR2 reads SVGAGI (reference sequence). There are 13 residues in the CDR3. V gave up 4 bases and J gave up 5 bases, with 8 bases separating them. The receptor was derived from a girl between 2 and 10 years old with congenital amegakaryocytic thrombocytopenia, due to receive a stem cell transplant. The sequences come from PBMCs, collected before TCRalphabeta/CD19-depleted stem cell transplant. The chain has TRBV6-6 and TRBJ2-2, with TRBD2 as a possible D gene (5 bases). CDR3 residues: CASSSRVTGELFF. The CDR3 DNA reads as TGTGCCAGCAGTTCGAGGGTTACCGGGGAGCTGTTTTTT.